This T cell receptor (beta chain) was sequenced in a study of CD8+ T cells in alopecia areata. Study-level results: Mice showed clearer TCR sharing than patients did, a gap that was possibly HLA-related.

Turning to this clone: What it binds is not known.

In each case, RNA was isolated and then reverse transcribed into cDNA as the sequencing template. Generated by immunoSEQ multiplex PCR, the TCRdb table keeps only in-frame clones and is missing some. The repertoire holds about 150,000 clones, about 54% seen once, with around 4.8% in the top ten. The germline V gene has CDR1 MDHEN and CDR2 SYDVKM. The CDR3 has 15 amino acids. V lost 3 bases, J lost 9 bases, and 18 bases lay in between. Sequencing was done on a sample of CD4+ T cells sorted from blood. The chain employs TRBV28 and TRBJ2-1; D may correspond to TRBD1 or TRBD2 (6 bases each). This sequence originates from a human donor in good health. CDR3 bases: TGTGCCAGCAGTTTCCCGAGGGGGGATACGAGTGAGCAGTTCTTC. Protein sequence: CASSFPRGDTSEQFF.